This T cell receptor (beta chain) originates from a study of blood T cell repertoires in COVID-19. Study overall: Whether acute or convalescent, the COVID-19 samples came from the United States, Italy and Spain.

Authors' methods: The assay estimated nucleated cells by amplifying reference gene primers. Clones were read by immunoSEQ multiplex PCR, and TCRdb kept only the in-frame ones, dropping some. That table supplies the V and J calls and clone size; D and trimming were determined from the DNA. The data hold roughly 330,000 clones, with around 87% observed a single time. Donors were grouped by their self-reported clinical history. Resolution of symptoms, clearance, or two negative PCRs was present in recovered Cohort 3 donors. Trimming removed 4 bases from V and 5 bases from J; junction bases left unmatched: 8. The CDR3 is 15 amino acids. Germline V gives CDR1 SGDLS, CDR2 YYNGEE.

Sequenced input: PBMCs or T cells enriched from blood (not recorded which). The clonotype comes from a woman between 25 and 40 years old who had recovered from COVID-19. The rearrangement links TRBV9 to TRBJ1-2; TRBD1 matches at 10 bases. DNA of the CDR3: TGTGCCAGCAGCCTTGAGGGACAGGGGCAGTATGGCTACACCTTC. Protein product: CASSLEGQGQYGYTF.